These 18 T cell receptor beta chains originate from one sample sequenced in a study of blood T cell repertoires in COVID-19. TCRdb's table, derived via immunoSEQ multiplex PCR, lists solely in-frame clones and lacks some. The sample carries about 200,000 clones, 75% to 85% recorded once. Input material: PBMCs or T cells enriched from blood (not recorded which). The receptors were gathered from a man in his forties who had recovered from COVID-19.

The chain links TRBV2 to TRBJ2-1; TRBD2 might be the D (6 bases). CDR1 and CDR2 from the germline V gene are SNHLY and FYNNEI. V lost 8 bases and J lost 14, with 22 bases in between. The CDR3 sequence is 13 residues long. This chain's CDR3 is CASAGTAGLIEFF. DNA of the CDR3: TGTGCCAGCGCCGGGACTGCTGGGCTAATAGAGTTCTTC.

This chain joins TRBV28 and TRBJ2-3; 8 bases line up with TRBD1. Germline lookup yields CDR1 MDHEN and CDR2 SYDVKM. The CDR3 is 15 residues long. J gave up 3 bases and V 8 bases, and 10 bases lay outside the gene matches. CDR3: CASLSPGGVTDTQYF. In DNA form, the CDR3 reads TGTGCCAGCCTCTCGCCAGGGGGCGTAACAGATACGCAGTATTTT.

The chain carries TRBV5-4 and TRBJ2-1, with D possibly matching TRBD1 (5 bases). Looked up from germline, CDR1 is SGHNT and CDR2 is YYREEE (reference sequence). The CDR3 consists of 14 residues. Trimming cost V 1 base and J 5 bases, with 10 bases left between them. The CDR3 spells CASSLWGLHNEQFF. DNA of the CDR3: TGTGCCAGCAGCTTGTGGGGCCTACACAATGAGCAGTTCTTC.

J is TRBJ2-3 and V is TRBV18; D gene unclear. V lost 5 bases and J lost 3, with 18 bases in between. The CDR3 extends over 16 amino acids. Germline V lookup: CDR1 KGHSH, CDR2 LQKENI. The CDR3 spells CASSESVSSWTDTQYF. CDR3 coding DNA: TGTGCCAGCTCAGAGTCCGTGTCCTCTTGGACAGATACGCAGTATTTT. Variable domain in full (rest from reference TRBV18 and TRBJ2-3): NAGVMQNPRHLVRRRGQEARLRCSPMKGHSHVYWYRQLPEEGLKFMVYLQKENIIDESGMPKERFSAEFPKEGPSILRIQQVVRGDSAAYFCASSESVSSWTDTQYFGPGTRLTVL.

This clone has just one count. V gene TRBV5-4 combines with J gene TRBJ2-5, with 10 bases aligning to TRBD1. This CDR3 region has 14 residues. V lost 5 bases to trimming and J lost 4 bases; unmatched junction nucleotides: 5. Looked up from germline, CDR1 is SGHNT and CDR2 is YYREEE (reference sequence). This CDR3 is CASRRDRGGETQYF. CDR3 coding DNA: TGTGCCAGCAGAAGGGACAGGGGAGGAGAGACCCAGTACTTC.

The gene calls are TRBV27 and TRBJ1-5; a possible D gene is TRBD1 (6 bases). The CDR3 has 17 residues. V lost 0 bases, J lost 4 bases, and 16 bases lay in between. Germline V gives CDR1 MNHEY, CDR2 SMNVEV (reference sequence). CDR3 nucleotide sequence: TGTGCCAGCAGTTTATCTATGGGGGGGCGAGGGAATCAGCCCCAGCATTTT. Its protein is CASSLSMGGRGNQPQHF.

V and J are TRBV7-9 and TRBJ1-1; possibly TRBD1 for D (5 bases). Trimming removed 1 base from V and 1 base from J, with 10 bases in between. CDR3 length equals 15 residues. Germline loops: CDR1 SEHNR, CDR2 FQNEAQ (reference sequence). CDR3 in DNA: TGTGCCAGCAGCTTAGGACAGAGCAGGAACACTGAAGCTTTCTTT. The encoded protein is CASSLGQSRNTEAFF.

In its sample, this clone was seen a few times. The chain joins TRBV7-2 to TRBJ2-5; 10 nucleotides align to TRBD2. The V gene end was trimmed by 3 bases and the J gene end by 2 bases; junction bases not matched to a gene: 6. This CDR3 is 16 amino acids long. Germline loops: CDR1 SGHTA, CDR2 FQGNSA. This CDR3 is CASSFSSGSFQETQYF. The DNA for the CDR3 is TGTGCCAGCAGCTTCTCTAGCGGGAGCTTTCAAGAGACCCAGTACTTC.

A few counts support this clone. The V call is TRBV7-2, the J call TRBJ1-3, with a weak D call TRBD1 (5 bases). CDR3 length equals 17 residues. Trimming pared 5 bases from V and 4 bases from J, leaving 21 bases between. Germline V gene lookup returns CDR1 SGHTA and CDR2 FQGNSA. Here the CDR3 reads CASSLQPGGGAGNTIYF. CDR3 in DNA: TGTGCCAGCAGCCTTCAACCGGGCGGAGGGGCAGGAAACACCATATATTTT.

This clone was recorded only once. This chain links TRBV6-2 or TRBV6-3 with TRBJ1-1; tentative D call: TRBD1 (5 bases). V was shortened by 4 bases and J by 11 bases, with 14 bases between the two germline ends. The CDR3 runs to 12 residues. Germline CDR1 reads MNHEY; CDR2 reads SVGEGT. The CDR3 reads CASSFGRGPAFF. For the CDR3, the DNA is TGTGCCAGCAGTTTCGGGAGGGGCCCGGCTTTCTTT.

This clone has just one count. CDR3 amino acids: CASRLAGGGTDTQYF. The CDR3 coding sequence is TGTGCCAGCAGACTAGCGGGAGGGGGCACAGATACGCAGTATTTT. The chain links TRBV28 to TRBJ2-3; the match to TRBD2 covers 13 bases. The CDR3 covers 15 residues. Germline CDR1 is MDHEN and CDR2 is SYDVKM. Trimming removed 6 bases from V and 1 base from J; junction bases left unmatched: 1.

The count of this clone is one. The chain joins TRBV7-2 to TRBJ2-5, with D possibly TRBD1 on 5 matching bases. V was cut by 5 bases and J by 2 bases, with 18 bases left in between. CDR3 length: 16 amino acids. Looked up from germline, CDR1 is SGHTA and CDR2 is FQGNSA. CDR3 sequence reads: CASSQGSLLPQETQYF. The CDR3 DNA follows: TGTGCCAGCAGCCAGGGTTCTCTCCTTCCTCAAGAGACCCAGTACTTC.

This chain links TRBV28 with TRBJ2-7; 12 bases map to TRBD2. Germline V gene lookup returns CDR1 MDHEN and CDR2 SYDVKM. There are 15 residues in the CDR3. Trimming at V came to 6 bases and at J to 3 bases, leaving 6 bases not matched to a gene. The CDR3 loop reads CASRLAGGPGYEQYF. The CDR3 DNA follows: TGTGCCAGCAGGCTAGCGGGAGGGCCAGGCTACGAGCAGTACTTC.

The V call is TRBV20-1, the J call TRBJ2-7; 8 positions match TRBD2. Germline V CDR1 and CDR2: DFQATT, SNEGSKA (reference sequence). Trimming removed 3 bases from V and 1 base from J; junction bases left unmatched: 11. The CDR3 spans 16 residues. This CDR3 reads CSASDRVAGGSYEQYV. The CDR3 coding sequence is TGCAGTGCTAGTGATCGGGTGGCGGGAGGTTCCTACGAGCAGTACGTC.

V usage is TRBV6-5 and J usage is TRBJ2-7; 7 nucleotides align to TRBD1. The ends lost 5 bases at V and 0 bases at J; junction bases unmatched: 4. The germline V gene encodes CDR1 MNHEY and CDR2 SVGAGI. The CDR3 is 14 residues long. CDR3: CASSPDRTSYEQYF. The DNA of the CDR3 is TGTGCCAGCAGTCCGGACAGGACCTCCTACGAGCAGTACTTC.

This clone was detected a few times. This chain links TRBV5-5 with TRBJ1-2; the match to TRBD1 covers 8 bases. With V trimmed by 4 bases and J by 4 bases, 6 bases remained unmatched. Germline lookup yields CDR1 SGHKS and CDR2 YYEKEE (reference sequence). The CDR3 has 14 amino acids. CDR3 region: CASSQDRVAYGYTF. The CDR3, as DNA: TGTGCCAGCAGCCAGGACAGGGTGGCCTATGGCTACACCTTC.

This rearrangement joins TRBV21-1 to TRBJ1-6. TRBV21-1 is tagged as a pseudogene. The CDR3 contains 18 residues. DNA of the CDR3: TGTGCCAGCAGCTCCGGTGGATTTACGGGAAGCTATAATTCACCCCTCCACTTT. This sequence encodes CASSSGGFTGSYNSPLHF.

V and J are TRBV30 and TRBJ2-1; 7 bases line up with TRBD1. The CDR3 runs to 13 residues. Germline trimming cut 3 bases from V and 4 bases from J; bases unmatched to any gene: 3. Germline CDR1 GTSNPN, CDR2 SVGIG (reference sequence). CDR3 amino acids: CAWSGTAYNEQFF. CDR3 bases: TGTGCCTGGAGCGGGACAGCTTACAATGAGCAGTTCTTC. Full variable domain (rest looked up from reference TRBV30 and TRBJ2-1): SQTIHQWPATLVQPVGSPLSLECTVEGTSNPNLYWYRQAAGRGLQLLFYSVGIGQISSEVPQNLSASRPQDRQFILSSKKLLLSDSGFYLCAWSGTAYNEQFFGPGTRLTVL.